This T cell receptor (beta chain) appears in the sequencing data of a study of identical twins. The CDR3 loop spans 19 amino acids. CDR1 is SGHDN and CDR2 is FVKESK in the germline V gene. Germline trimming cut 0 bases from V and 4 bases from J; bases unmatched to any gene: 15. Addition of a universal primer site occurred through template switching, and cDNA carried unique molecular identifiers. TCRdb itself ran the 5' RACE reads through MiXCR, one entry per CDR3 protein. Of some 1,700,000 distinct CDR3 sequences listed, about 31% are singletons. Sequenced input: cord blood. The J gene is TRBJ2-7, the V gene TRBV14; 10 nucleotides match TRBD2. This sequence originates from a newborn girl in good health. CDR3 in DNA: TGTGCCAGCAGCCAAGACGAGACTAGCGGGCCCATGGGTCCGTACGAGCAGTACTTC. This encodes CASSQDETSGPMGPYEQYF.